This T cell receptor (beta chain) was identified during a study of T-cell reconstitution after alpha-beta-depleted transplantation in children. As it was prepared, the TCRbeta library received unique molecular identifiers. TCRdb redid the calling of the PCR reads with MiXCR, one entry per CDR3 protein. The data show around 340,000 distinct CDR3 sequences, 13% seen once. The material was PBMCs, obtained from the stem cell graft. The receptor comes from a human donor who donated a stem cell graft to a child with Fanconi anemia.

In DNA, the CDR3 is TGTGCCAGCTCACCAAGGGACAGGGGGAGAAACACCATATATTTT. Translating gives CASSPRDRGRNTIYF. The V and J genes are TRBV18 and TRBJ1-3, with 11 bases aligning to TRBD1. The germline V gene encodes CDR1 KGHSH and CDR2 LQKENI. After removal of 2 bases from V and 5 bases from J, the junction contained 2 bases not matched to a gene. The CDR3 loop spans 15 amino acids.